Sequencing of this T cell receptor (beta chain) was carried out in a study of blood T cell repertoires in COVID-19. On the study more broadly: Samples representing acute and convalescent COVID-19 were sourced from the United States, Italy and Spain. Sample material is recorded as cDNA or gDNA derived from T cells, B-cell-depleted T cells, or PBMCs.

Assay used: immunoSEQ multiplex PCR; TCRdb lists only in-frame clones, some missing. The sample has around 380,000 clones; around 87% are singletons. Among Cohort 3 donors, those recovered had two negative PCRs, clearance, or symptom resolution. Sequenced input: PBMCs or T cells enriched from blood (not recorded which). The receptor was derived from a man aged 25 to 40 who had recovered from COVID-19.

In nucleotides, the CDR3 is TGTGCCTGGAGTATGGCGTGGGGGGGGAATTCACCCCTCCACTTT. This sequence encodes CAWSMAWGGNSPLHF. This sequence joins TRBV30 and TRBJ1-6; tentative D call: TRBD1 (5 bases). Germline CDR1 GTSNPN, CDR2 SVGIG (reference sequence). CDR3 length: 15 amino acids. Trimming pared 2 bases from V and 7 bases from J, leaving 15 bases between.